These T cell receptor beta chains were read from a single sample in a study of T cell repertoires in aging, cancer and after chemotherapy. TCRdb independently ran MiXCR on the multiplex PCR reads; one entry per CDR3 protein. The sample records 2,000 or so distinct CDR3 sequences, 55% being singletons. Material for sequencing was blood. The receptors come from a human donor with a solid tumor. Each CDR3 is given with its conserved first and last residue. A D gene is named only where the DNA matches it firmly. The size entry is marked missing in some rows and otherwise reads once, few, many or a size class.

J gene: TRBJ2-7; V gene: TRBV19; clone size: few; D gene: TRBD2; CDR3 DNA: TGTGCCAGTAGTCCCCGACTAGCGGGTCTCTCCTACGAGCAGTACTTC; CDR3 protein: CASSPRLAGLSYEQYF
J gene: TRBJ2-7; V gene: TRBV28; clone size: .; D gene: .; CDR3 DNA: TGTGCCAGCAGTATCGAGCGGGAGCAGTACTTC; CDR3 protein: CASSIEREQYF
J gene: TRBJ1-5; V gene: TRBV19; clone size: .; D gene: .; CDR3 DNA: TGTGCCAGTAGTGTCGGGGCTCCCGAGCCCCAGCATTTT; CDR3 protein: CASSVGAPEPQHF
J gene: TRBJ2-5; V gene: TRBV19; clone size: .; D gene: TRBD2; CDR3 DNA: TGTGCCAGTAGCTCTTCCACGGGGGGGGAGCAAGAGACCCAGTACTTC; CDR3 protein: CASSSSTGGEQETQYF
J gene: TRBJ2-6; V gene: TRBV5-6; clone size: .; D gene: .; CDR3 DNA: TGTGCCAGCAGCTTATCAGGGAAACGATCTGGGGCCAACGTCCTGACTTTC; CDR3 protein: CASSLSGKRSGANVLTF
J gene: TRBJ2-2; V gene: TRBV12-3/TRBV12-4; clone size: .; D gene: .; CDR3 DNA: TGTGCCAGCAGTTTAGCGACAGCGAACACCGGGGAGCTGTTTTTT; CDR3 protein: CASSLATANTGELFF
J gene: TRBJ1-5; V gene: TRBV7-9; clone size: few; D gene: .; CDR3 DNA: TGTGCCAGCAGGAACGAGGGCCCCCTGGATTTT; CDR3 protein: CASRNEGPLDF
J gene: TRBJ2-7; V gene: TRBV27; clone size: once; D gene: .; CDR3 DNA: TGTGCCAGCAGTTTATCGATGAGGGGGTCCTACGAGCAGTACTTC; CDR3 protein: CASSLSMRGSYEQYF
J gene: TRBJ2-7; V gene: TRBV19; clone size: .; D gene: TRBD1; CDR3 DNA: TGTGCCAGTAGGGGCACAGGGGGTCTCTACGAGCAGTACTTC; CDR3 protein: CASRGTGGLYEQYF
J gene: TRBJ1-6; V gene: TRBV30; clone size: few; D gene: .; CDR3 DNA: TGTGCCTGGAGTTCTTCGACCCCTTATAATTCACCCCTCCACTTT; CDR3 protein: CAWSSSTPYNSPLHF
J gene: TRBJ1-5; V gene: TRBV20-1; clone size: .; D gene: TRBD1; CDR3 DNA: TGCAGTGCTAGAGATGGCCACAGGGGGCGCAATCAGCCCCAGCATTTT; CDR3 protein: CSARDGHRGRNQPQHF
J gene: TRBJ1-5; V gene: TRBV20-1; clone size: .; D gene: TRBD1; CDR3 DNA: TGCAGTGCTAGAGATCAACAGGGGAAGAATCAGCCCCAGCATTTT; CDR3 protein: CSARDQQGKNQPQHF
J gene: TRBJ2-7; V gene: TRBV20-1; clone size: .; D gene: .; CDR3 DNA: TGCAGTGCGAGCCCTGCGGGACCCGCCTACGAGCAGTACTTC; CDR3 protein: CSASPAGPAYEQYF
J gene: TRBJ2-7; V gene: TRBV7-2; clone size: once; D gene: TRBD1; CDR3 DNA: TGTGCCAGCAGCACGGGACAGACCTACGAGCAGTACTTC; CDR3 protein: CASSTGQTYEQYF
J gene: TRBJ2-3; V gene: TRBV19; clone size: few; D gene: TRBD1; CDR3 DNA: TGTGCCAGTAGCGACCCCGGGACAGGGCAAGATACGCAGTATTTT; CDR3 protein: CASSDPGTGQDTQYF
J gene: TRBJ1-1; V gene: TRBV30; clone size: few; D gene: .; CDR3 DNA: TGTGCCTGGAGTGTAATAGAACTTCAGGGGACTGAAGCTTTCTTT; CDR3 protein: CAWSVIELQGTEAFF
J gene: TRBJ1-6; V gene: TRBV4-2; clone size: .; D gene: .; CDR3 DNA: TGTGCCAGCAGCCAAGAGGCAAATTCCTATAATTCGCCCCTCTACTTT; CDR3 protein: CASSQEANSYNSPLYF
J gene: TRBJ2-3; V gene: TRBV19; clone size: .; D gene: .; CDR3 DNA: TGTGCCAGTAGTATATGGTCCACAGATACGCAGTATTTT; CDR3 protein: CASSIWSTDTQYF
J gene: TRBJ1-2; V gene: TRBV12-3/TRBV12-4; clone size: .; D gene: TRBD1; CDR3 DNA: TGTGCCAGCAGTTCCGGGACAGGGACCAATAACTATGGCTACACCTTC; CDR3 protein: CASSSGTGTNNYGYTF
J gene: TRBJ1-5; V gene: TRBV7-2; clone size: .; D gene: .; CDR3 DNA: TGTGCCAGCCACTCCTCACGCGAGACGGTGAATCAGCCCCAGCATTTT; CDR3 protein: CASHSSRETVNQPQHF
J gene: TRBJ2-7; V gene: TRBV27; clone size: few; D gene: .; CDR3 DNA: TGTGCCAGCAGTTTATCCCACTCCTACGAGCAGTACTTC; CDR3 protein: CASSLSHSYEQYF
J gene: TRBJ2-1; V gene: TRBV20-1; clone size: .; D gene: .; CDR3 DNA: TGCAGTGCTAGTCGCTACAATGAGCAGTTCTTC; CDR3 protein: CSASRYNEQFF
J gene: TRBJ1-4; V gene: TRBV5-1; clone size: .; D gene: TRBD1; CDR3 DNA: TGCGCCAGCAGCTTTGGACAGGGAGGTGAAAAACTGTTTTTT; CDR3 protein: CASSFGQGGEKLFF
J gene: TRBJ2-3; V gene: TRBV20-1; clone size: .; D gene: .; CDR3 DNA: TGCAGTGCTTTGATAGCGGAGAACACAGATACGCAGTATTTT; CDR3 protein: CSALIAENTDTQYF
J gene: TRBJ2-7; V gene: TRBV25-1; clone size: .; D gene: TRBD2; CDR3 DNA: TGTGCCAGCAGTGGCCGGACTAGCGTTGAGGGGGAGCAGTACTTC; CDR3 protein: CASSGRTSVEGEQYF
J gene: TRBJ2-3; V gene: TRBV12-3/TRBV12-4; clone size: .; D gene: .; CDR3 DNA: TGTGCCAGCAGCCCGATAAAGGGCCGGGGCACAGATACGCAGTATTTT; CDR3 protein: CASSPIKGRGTDTQYF
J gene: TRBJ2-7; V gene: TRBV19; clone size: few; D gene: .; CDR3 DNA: TGTGCCAGTTCGTCCCAGGTTAGGTCCGAGCAGTACTTC; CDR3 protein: CASSSQVRSEQYF
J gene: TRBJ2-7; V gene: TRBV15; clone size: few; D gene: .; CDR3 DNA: TGTGCCACCAGCAGAGAATTGACAGGCTACGAGCAGTACTTC; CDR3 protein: CATSRELTGYEQYF
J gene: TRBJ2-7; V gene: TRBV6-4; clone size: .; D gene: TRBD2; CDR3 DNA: TGTGCCAGCAGTGAGCGGGAGGCCTACGAGCAGTACTTC; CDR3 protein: CASSEREAYEQYF
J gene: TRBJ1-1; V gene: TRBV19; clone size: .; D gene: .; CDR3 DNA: TGTGCCAGTAGTATGGCACCGAACACTGAAGCTTTCTTT; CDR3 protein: CASSMAPNTEAFF
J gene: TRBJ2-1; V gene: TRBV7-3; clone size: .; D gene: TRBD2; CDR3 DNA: TGTGCCAGCAGCAGGACTAGCGGAGGATACAATGAGCAGTTCTTC; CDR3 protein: CASSRTSGGYNEQFF
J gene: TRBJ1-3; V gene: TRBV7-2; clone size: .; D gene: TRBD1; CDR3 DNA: TGTGCCAGCAGCTTAAGTTCGCAGGGGGCCCGGGGCACCATATATTTT; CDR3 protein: CASSLSSQGARGTIYF
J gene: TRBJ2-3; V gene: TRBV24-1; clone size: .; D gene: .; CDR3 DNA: TGTGCCACCAGTGACCCTAGGGAGGTGGTAGATACGCAGTATTTT; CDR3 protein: CATSDPREVVDTQYF
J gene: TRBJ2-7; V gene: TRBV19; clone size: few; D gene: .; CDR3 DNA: TGTGCCAGTAGTTCGGGGTCCTACGAGCAGTACTTC; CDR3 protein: CASSSGSYEQYF
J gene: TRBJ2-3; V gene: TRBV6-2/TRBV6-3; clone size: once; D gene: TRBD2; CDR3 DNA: TGTGCCAGCAGTTACTCGGCTAGCGGGGGCACAGATACGCAGTATTTT; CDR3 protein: CASSYSASGGTDTQYF
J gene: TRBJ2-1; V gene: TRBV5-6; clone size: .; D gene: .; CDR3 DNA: TGTGCCAGCAGCTTGGACGGCAATGAGCAGTTCTTC; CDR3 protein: CASSLDGNEQFF
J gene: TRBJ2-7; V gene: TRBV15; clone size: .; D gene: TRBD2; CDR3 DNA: TGTGCCACCACCGAAGGATCTAGCGGGAGTTACGAGCAGTACTTC; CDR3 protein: CATTEGSSGSYEQYF
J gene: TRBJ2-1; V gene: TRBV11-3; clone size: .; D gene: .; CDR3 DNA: TGTGCCAGCAGCTTATCCCCGCTCAATGAGCAGTTCTTC; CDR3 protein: CASSLSPLNEQFF
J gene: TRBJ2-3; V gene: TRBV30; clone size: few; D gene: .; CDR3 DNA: TGTGCCTGGACCAAAGAGGGTGGTGATACGCAGTATTTT; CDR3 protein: CAWTKEGGDTQYF
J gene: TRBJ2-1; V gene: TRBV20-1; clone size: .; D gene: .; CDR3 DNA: TGCAGTGCTAGAGATCGGTGGGGCAATGAGCAGTTCTTC; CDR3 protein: CSARDRWGNEQFF
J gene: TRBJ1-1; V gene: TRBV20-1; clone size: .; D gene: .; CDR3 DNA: TGCAGTGCTAGATCCCAGAACACTGAAGCTTTCTTT; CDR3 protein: CSARSQNTEAFF
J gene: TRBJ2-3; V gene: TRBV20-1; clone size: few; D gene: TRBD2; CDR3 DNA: TGCAGTGCTAGAGATTGGGGGGGGATTACTAGCACAGATACGCAGTATTTT; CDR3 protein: CSARDWGGITSTDTQYF
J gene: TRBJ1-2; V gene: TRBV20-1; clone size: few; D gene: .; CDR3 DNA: TGCAGTGCTAGACCCTTTGACGGAGACTATGGCTACACCTTC; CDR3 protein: CSARPFDGDYGYTF
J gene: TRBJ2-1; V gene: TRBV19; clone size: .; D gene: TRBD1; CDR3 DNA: TGTGCCAGTAGCCACTCCGGGACAGGGGGAAATGAGCAGTTCTTC; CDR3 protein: CASSHSGTGGNEQFF
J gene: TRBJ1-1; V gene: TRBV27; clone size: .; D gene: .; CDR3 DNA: TGTGCCAGCAGTTTCTGGGCGAACACTGAAGCTTTCTTT; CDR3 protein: CASSFWANTEAFF
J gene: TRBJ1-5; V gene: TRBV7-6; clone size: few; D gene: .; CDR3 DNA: TGTGCCAGCAGCCGGGACAACCATCAGCCCCAGCATTTT; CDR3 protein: CASSRDNHQPQHF
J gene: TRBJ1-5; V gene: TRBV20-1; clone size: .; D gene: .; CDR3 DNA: TGCAGTGCTGACCAGTGGAATCAGCCCCAGCATTTT; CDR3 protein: CSADQWNQPQHF
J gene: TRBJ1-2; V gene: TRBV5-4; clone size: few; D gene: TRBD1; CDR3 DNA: TGTGCCAGCAGCTTGGACGGGGACAGGCGATATGGCTACACCTTC; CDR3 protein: CASSLDGDRRYGYTF
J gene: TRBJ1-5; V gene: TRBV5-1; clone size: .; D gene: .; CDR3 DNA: TGCGCCAGCAGCTTGGTGGGAGATCAGCCCCAGCATTTT; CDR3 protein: CASSLVGDQPQHF
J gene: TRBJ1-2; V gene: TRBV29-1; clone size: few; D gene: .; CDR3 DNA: TGCAGCCTCTTGGAGGATTCAAAGGGCTACACCTTC; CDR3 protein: CSLLEDSKGYTF
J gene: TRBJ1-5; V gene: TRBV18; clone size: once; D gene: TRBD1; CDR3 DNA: TGTGCCAGCTCACCACCTGGGACAGGGGCTAATCAGCCCCAGCATTTT; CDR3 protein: CASSPPGTGANQPQHF
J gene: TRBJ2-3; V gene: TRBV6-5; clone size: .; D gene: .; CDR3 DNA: TGTGCCAGCAGTTACTTGGCGGGCGCGGGCACAGATACGCAGTATTTT; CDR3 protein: CASSYLAGAGTDTQYF
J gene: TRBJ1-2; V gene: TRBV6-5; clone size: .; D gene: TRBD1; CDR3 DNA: TGTGCCAGGAAAGGACAGGGGGCGGACGGCTACACCTTC; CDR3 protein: CARKGQGADGYTF
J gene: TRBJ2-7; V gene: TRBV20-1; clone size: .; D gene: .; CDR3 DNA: TGCAGTGCTAGTATGCCGACCAGGGGGGGCTACGAGCAGTACTTC; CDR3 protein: CSASMPTRGGYEQYF
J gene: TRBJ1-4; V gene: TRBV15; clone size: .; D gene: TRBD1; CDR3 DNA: TGTGCCACCAGCAGAGAGACAGGGGGCAGGTCGACTAATGAAAAACTGTTTTTT; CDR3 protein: CATSRETGGRSTNEKLFF
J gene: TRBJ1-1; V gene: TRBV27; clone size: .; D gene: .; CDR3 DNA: TGTGCCAGCAGTTTCCGGGGGTATGCCGAAGCTTTCTTT; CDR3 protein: CASSFRGYAEAFF
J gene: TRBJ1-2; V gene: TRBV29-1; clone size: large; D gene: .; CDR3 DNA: TGCAGCGTTGAACAGGGCTATGGCTACACCTTC; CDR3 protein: CSVEQGYGYTF
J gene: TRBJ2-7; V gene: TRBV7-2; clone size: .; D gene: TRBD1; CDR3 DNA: TGTGCCAGCAGCTGGGGACAGGGTCTGTACGAGCAGTACTTC; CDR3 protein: CASSWGQGLYEQYF
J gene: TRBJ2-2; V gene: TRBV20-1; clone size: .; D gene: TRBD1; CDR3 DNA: TGCAGTGCCGGGACAGGGCGAGTTGGGGAGCTGTTTTTT; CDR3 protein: CSAGTGRVGELFF
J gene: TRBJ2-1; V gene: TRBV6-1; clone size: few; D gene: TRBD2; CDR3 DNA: TGTGCCAGCAGTGAACTAGCGGGAGACTACAATGAGCAGTTCTTC; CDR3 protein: CASSELAGDYNEQFF